One sample yielded the 14 T cell receptor beta chains listed below, sequenced in a study of T-cell memory formation after mild COVID-19. A single record per CDR3 protein comes from TCRdb applying MiXCR to the 5' RACE reads. The table includes about 270,000 distinct CDR3 sequences, over 15% detected once. The sample taken for sequencing was PBMCs or a T cell subset sorted from them (not recorded which). The receptors originated from an adult woman who had mild COVID-19 (a few samples of this study predate the infection). Cell type and time point are not known.

This clonotype was counted between two and nine times. This chain links TRBV14 with TRBJ1-2; possibly TRBD1 for D (6 bases). CDR1 is SGHDN, CDR2 FVKESK, per germline. The CDR3 length is 15 residues. The V end was cut by 3 bases, the J end by 5 bases, with 16 bases between. CDR3 region: CASSHATSRGYGYTF. The CDR3, as DNA: TGTGCCAGCAGCCACGCCACCAGTAGGGGGTATGGCTACACCTTC.

Only one count was recorded for this clonotype. This chain links TRBV24-1 with TRBJ1-3, with TRBD1 matching 9 bases. Trimming at V came to 3 bases and at J to 1 base, leaving 6 bases not matched to a gene. This CDR3 has 17 amino acids. Per the germline V gene, CDR1 is KGHDR and CDR2 is SFDVKD. This chain's CDR3 is CATSDTAGTGSGNTIYF. The CDR3 DNA is TGTGCCACCAGTGATACCGCCGGGACAGGGTCTGGAAACACCATATATTTT.

This sequence joins TRBV25-1 and TRBJ1-1, with no clear D. The germline gives CDR1 MGHDK, CDR2 SYGVNS. The CDR3 contains 14 residues. V shed 6 bases and J shed 1 base, with 12 bases lying between them. DNA for the CDR3: TGTGCCAGCAGGAGAAGTTCGGCGAACACTGAAGCTTTCTTT. Translation gives CASRRSSANTEAFF.

The table lists this clonotype with many counts. V gene TRBV9 combines with J gene TRBJ2-1; D is unclear. Per germline, CDR1 SGDLS and CDR2 YYNGEE. Trimming took off 1 base at V and 5 bases at J, with 1 base between the two ends. The CDR3 length is 11 residues. CDR3 residues: CASSVNNEQFF. The CDR3, as DNA: TGTGCCAGCAGCGTAAACAATGAGCAGTTCTTC.

Only a few counts were recorded for this clonotype. The DNA for the CDR3 is TGTGCCAGTAGTATAGGGATGAACACTGAAGCTTTCTTT. It yields the protein CASSIGMNTEAFF. The chain recombines TRBV19 with TRBJ1-1, with D unclear. The CDR3 spans 13 residues. V was shortened by 1 base and J by 0 bases, with 3 bases between the two germline ends. Germline assignment: CDR1 LNHDA and CDR2 SQIVND (reference sequence).

This chain joins TRBV7-2 and TRBJ2-3; D remains unclear. The CDR3 is 15 amino acids. Germline V gene lookup returns CDR1 SGHTA and CDR2 FQGNSA. V gave up 1 base and J gave up 2 bases, with 10 bases separating them. DNA for the CDR3: TGTGCCAGCAGCTTAGTTACCGGAGTCACAGATACGCAGTATTTT. It specifies CASSLVTGVTDTQYF.

This chain links TRBV6-2 or TRBV6-3 with TRBJ2-1; D gene ambiguous. The V and J ends lost 4 bases and 4 bases respectively, with 8 bases between them. Germline V gene lookup returns CDR1 MNHEY and CDR2 SVGEGT. The CDR3 sequence is 13 residues long. In nucleotides, the CDR3 is TGTGCCAGCAGTTCCGCCCGGTACAATGAGCAGTTCTTC. Protein: CASSSARYNEQFF.

V usage is TRBV15 and J usage is TRBJ2-7; 11 nucleotides align to TRBD1. CDR1 and CDR2 from the germline V gene are LNHNV and YYDKDF (reference sequence). The V gene end was trimmed by 5 bases and the J gene end by 5 bases; junction bases not matched to a gene: 5. This CDR3 is 14 amino acids long. DNA of the CDR3: TGTGCCACCAGCGTACGGACAGGGGGCGACGAGCAGTACTTC. This gives the protein CATSVRTGGDEQYF.

This clonotype was found many times. The rearrangement joins TRBV20-1 to TRBJ2-3; 8 bases match TRBD2. From germline, CDR1 is DFQATT and CDR2 SNEGSKA (reference sequence). The CDR3 runs to 14 residues. The junction had 3 bases not matched to a gene; V was cut back by 3 bases and J by 1 base. CDR3 loop: CSASSAGGTDTQYF. CDR3 sequence (DNA): TGCAGTGCTAGTTCAGCGGGGGGCACAGATACGCAGTATTTT.

This clonotype was found a few times. The chain combines TRBV7-8 with TRBJ2-5, with TRBD1 matching over 10 bases. Germline values: CDR1 SGHVS, CDR2 FQNEAQ. V dropped 6 bases and J dropped 4; count of bases not matched to a gene: 8. The CDR3 has 15 residues. The CDR3 DNA reads TGTGCCAGCAGACCGGGGACAGGGGTTCCAGAGACCCAGTACTTC. Its translation is CASRPGTGVPETQYF. The full variable domain, its missing parts supplied by reference TRBV7-8 and TRBJ2-5, is GAGVSQSPRYKVAKRGQDVALRCDPISGHVSLFWYQQALGQGPEFLTYFQNEAQLDKSGLPSDRFFAERPEGSVSTLKIQRTQQEDSAVYLCASRPGTGVPETQYFGPGTRLLVL.

In DNA form, the CDR3 reads TGCGCCAGCAGCTGGAAGGGGCTTGATATGAACACTGAAGCTTTCTTT. It translates to CASSWKGLDMNTEAFF. The chain joins TRBV5-1 to TRBJ1-1; possible D gene TRBD1, 5 bases. Looked up from germline, CDR1 is SGHRS and CDR2 is YFSETQ. The CDR3 covers 16 residues. Trimming removed 3 bases from V and 0 bases from J, with 15 bases in between.

This clonotype has a handful of counts. V usage is TRBV10-3 and J usage is TRBJ2-3; 10 bases fit TRBD1. The CDR3 totals 16 residues. Germline values: CDR1 ENHRY, CDR2 SYGVKD. The V segment lost 10 bases and the J segment 0 bases; nucleotides outside the gene matches: 10. The CDR3 is CATEGDRGKSTDTQYF. DNA of the CDR3: TGTGCCACAGAAGGGGACAGGGGTAAAAGCACAGATACGCAGTATTTT.

In its sample, this clonotype was seen a few times. The chain has TRBV29-1 and TRBJ2-1, with D perhaps TRBD1 (5 bases). The CDR3 is 9 amino acids. CDR1 and CDR2 from the germline V gene are SQVTM and ANQGSEA. CDR3 nucleotide sequence: TGCAGGACAGACAATGAGCAGTTCTTC. This encodes CRTDNEQFF.

Only a few counts were recorded for this clonotype. The V gene is TRBV4-1, the J gene TRBJ2-7; the match to TRBD2 covers 9 bases. This CDR3 is built from 17 residues. From germline, CDR1 is MGHRA and CDR2 YSYEKL. Trimming removed 0 bases from V and 3 bases from J; junction bases left unmatched: 9. CDR3 nucleotide sequence: TGCGCCAGCAGCCAAGAGCCCAGTAGCGGGAGCTACTACGAGCAGTACTTC. Protein: CASSQEPSSGSYYEQYF.